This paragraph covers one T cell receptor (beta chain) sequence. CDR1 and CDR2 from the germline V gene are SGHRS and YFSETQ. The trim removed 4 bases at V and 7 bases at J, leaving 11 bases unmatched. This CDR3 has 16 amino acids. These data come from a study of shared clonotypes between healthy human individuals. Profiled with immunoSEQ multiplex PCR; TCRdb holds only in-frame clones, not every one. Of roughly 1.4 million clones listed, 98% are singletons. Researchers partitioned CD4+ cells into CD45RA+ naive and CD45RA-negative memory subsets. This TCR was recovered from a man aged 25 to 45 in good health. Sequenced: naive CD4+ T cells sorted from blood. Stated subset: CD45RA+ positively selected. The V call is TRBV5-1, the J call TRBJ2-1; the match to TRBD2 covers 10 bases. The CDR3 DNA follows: TGCGCCAGCAGCCCGCCGCTAGCGGGAGTTAGGAATGAGCAGTTCTTC. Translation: CASSPPLAGVRNEQFF. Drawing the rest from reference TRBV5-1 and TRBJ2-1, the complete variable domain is KAGVTQTPRYLIKTRGQQVTLSCSPISGHRSVSWYQQTPGQGLQFLFEYFSETQRNKGNFPGRFSGRQFSNSRSEMNVSTLELGDSALYLCASSPPLAGVRNEQFFGPGTRLTVL.